This T cell receptor (beta chain) was recorded in a study of cytomegalovirus exposure and HLA in healthy donors. General study results and limits: The authors later linked a missense DCLRE1C variant to TCR beta V- and J-gene trimming.

PCR used 60 Vbeta primers and 13 Jbeta primers. Produced via immunoSEQ multiplex PCR; TCRdb's table is partial and in-frame only. The data hold some 130,000 clones, with roughly four fifths observed a single time. Concerning this clone itself: Its antigen is as yet unknown.

The specimen was PBMCs. This TCR derives from a male donor in good health and CMV-seropositive.

DNA of the CDR3: TGTGCCAGCAGCTGGGGACTAGCGGGACCCAGGGACGAGCAGTACTTC. It yields the protein CASSWGLAGPRDEQYF. J is TRBJ2-5 and V is TRBV7-9, with TRBD2 matching 13 bases. The better agreement between TRBJ2-7 and the DNA end casts doubt on the J call. Germline-derived CDR1 and CDR2 are SEHNR and FQNEAQ (reference sequence). The CDR3 runs to 16 residues.